This passage covers 17 T cell receptor beta chains from one sample sequenced in a study of blood T cell repertoires in COVID-19. Sequencing used immunoSEQ multiplex PCR; TCRdb keeps in-frame clones, though not all of them. The sample lists under 200,000 clones, around nine tenths seen once, with roughly 0.57% in the top ten. Sequenced input: peripheral blood. Receptors were obtained from a man aged 60-69 years with COVID-19, enrolled during active disease.

CDR3 bases: TGTGCCAGCTCAAGCACAACAGGGGGGCGCAATCAGCCCCAGCATTTT. It is translated as CASSSTTGGRNQPQHF. V usage is TRBV18 and J usage is TRBJ1-5; 8 bases agree with TRBD1. The V gene end was trimmed by 5 bases and the J gene end by 2 bases; junction bases not matched to a gene: 8. The germline gives CDR1 KGHSH, CDR2 LQKENI. The length of the CDR3 is 16 residues.

This clone was counted a few times. This chain's CDR3 is CATSLTRSYEQYF. The DNA for the CDR3 is TGTGCCACTAGCTTGACAAGATCCTACGAGCAGTACTTC. The chain uses TRBV10-3 and TRBJ2-7; D might be TRBD2 (5 bases). Deletions cut 10 bases from V and 1 base from J, with 14 bases between. Germline CDR1 reads ENHRY; CDR2 reads SYGVKD. This CDR3 comprises 13 residues.

The chain is built from TRBV7-9 and TRBJ2-3; weak D call: TRBD2 (6 bases). Trimming removed 5 bases from V and 0 bases from J, with 12 bases in between. The CDR3 totals 15 residues. Germline V CDR1 and CDR2: SEHNR, FQNEAQ (reference sequence). Here the CDR3 DNA reads TGTGCCAGCAGCCCGGGACTGGGCAGCACAGATACGCAGTATTTT. Its protein is CASSPGLGSTDTQYF.

CDR3 region: CASSTRLAGVYTGELFF. CDR3 coding DNA: TGTGCCAGTAGTACTAGACTAGCGGGGGTTTACACCGGGGAGCTGTTTTTT. The chain employs TRBV19 and TRBJ2-2; 12 bases are a match to TRBD2. The V gene end was trimmed by 4 bases and the J gene end by 3 bases; junction bases not matched to a gene: 6. CDR3 length: 17 amino acids. The germline gives CDR1 LNHDA, CDR2 SQIVND (reference sequence).

This clone showed up just a few times. CDR3 residues: CASSPHGYRGENIQYF. The CDR3 nucleotides are TGTGCCAGCAGCCCCCACGGATACAGGGGAGAAAACATTCAGTACTTC. The chain employs TRBV11-2 and TRBJ2-4, with TRBD1 matching over 7 bases. CDR1 and CDR2 (germline): SGHAT, FQNNGV. The CDR3 totals 16 residues. The ends lost 5 bases at V and 5 bases at J; junction bases unmatched: 12.

The chain uses TRBV11-3 and TRBJ2-1, with 11 positions matching TRBD2. V was clipped by 6 bases and J by 6 bases; unmatched bases: 13. Germline lookup yields CDR1 SGHNT and CDR2 YENEEA. The CDR3 runs to 17 residues. The CDR3 region is CASRPASGRPPLNEQFF. The CDR3 bases are TGTGCCAGCAGACCTGCTAGCGGGAGGCCACCGCTCAATGAGCAGTTCTTC.

Comments on this clone: Other DNA sequences from this sample encode an identical CDR3 as well. V and J are TRBV7-2 and TRBJ1-5; 7 bases fit TRBD1. Germline CDR1 is SGHTA and CDR2 is FQGNSA. The ends lost 1 base at V and 0 bases at J; junction bases unmatched: 0. This CDR3 spans 15 amino acids. This CDR3 is CASSLGDSSNQPQHF. Here the CDR3 DNA reads TGTGCCAGCAGCTTAGGGGACAGTAGCAATCAGCCCCAGCATTTT.

The rearrangement links TRBV6-5 to TRBJ1-6; no reliable D call. The V end lost 7 bases, the J end lost 5 bases, and 12 bases lay between the germline ends. The V gene's germline CDR1 is MNHEY and CDR2 SVGAGI. CDR3 length: 14 residues. This CDR3 reads CASTLRRDNSPLHF. CDR3 coding DNA: TGTGCCAGCACCCTTAGGAGAGATAATTCACCCCTCCACTTT.

The CDR3 sequence is CASSDRIAGGLSYEQYF. In DNA form, the CDR3 reads TGTGCCAGCAGCGACCGAATAGCGGGAGGGCTCTCCTACGAGCAGTACTTC. V gene TRBV13 combines with J gene TRBJ2-7, with 11 bases fitting TRBD2. V lost 5 bases to trimming and J lost 0 bases; unmatched junction nucleotides: 9. Germline V gene data show CDR1 as PRHDT and CDR2 as FYEKMQ (reference sequence). This CDR3 has 17 amino acids.

The chain combines TRBV3-1 (or the pseudogene TRBV3-2) with TRBJ2-3; 9 bases agree with TRBD2. The CDR3 is 17 amino acids. Germline V CDR1 and CDR2: LGHDT, YNNKEL (reference sequence). Losses at the gene ends were 0 bases for V and 2 bases for J; bases not matched to a gene: 6. CDR3 sequence (DNA): TGTGCCAGCAGCCAAGAACGGCTAGCGGGATACACAGATACGCAGTATTTT. Translating gives CASSQERLAGYTDTQYF.

This rearrangement joins TRBV7-3 to TRBJ2-1, with TRBD1 matching 10 bases. The CDR3 has 17 residues. Germline V gene data show CDR1 as SGHTA and CDR2 as FQGTGA. V shed 1 base and J 2 bases; nucleotides not matched to a gene: 5. CDR3 amino acids: CASSLRAGTGAYNEQFF. Written as DNA, the CDR3 is TGTGCCAGCAGCTTAAGAGCCGGGACAGGGGCCTACAATGAGCAGTTCTTC.

The V and J genes are TRBV5-5 and TRBJ1-2, with 8 bases that match TRBD1. Germline V gene lookup returns CDR1 SGHKS and CDR2 YYEKEE (reference sequence). The V and J ends lost 2 bases and 8 bases, in that order; junction bases with no gene match: 14. The CDR3 contains 16 residues. CDR3 bases: TGTGCCAGCAGCTTTGGCAGGGGGCGTGAAAGTTGGGGCTACACCTTC. Translation gives CASSFGRGRESWGYTF.

This chain links TRBV5-1 with TRBJ1-5; tentatively, D is TRBD1 (5 bases). The CDR3 has 13 amino acids. The germline V and J ends were trimmed by 2 bases and 5 bases, with 8 bases remaining between them. CDR1 SGHRS and CDR2 YFSETQ come from the germline V gene. The CDR3 bases are TGCGCCAGCAGCTTTGGAGGGGATCAGCCCCAGCATTTT. Translation: CASSFGGDQPQHF.

J is TRBJ2-1 and V is TRBV25-1, with 9 bases fitting TRBD2. CDR1 MGHDK and CDR2 SYGVNS come from the germline V gene. J was trimmed by 9 bases and V by 1 base; bases with no gene match: 10. This CDR3 region has 16 residues. CDR3 region: CASSEWTLAGTFEQFF. CDR3 in DNA: TGTGCCAGCAGTGAATGGACACTAGCGGGTACATTTGAGCAGTTCTTC.

The sample holds a few counts of this clone. The V and J genes are TRBV19 and TRBJ1-5, with 7 positions matching TRBD1. This CDR3 contains 14 residues. Unmatched junction bases numbered 6, after V lost 3 bases and J lost 7 bases. Germline CDR1 and CDR2: LNHDA and SQIVND (reference sequence). Here the CDR3 reads CASSIEGARQPQHF. As DNA, the CDR3 is TGTGCCAGTAGTATCGAGGGGGCTCGACAGCCCCAGCATTTT.

This clone has just one count. The gene calls are TRBV19 and TRBJ1-5, with 9 bases fitting TRBD1. The CDR3 spans 21 residues. Germline CDR1 LNHDA, CDR2 SQIVND (reference sequence). The V gene end was trimmed by 4 bases and the J gene end by 0 bases; junction bases not matched to a gene: 19. The CDR3 coding sequence is TGTGCCAGTAGTACCTTCCTACGGACAGGGGTCGAACCTTATAGCAATCAGCCCCAGCATTTT. Its protein is CASSTFLRTGVEPYSNQPQHF.

CDR3 sequence reads: CASSISGKADTQYF. In DNA, the CDR3 is TGTGCCAGTAGTATAAGCGGAAAGGCAGATACGCAGTATTTT. The chain carries TRBV19 and TRBJ2-3, with D possibly TRBD2 on 5 matching bases. The CDR3 contains 14 residues. The germline V gene has CDR1 LNHDA and CDR2 SQIVND (reference sequence). V gave up 2 bases and J gave up 4 bases, with 10 bases separating them.